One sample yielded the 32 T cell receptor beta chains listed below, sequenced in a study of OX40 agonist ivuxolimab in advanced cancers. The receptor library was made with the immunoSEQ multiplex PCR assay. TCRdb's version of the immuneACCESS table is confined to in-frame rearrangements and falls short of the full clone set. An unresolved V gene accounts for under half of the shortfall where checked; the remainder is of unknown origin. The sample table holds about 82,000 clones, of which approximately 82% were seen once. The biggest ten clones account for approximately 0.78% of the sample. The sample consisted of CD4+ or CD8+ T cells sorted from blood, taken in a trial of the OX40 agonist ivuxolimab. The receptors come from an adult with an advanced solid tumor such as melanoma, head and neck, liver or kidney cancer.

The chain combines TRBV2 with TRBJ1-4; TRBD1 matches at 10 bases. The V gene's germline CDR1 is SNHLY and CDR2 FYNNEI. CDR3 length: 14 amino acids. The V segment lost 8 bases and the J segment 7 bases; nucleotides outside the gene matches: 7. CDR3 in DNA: TGTGCCAGCGGAGGGGGGACAGGGGTTGAAAAACTGTTTTTT. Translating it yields CASGGGTGVEKLFF.

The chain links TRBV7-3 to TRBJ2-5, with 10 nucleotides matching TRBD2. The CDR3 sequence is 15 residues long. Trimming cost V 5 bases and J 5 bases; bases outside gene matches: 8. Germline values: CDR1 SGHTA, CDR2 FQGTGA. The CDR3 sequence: CASSTSGGAAETQYF. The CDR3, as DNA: TGTGCCAGCAGCACCAGCGGGGGGGCCGCTGAGACCCAGTACTTC.

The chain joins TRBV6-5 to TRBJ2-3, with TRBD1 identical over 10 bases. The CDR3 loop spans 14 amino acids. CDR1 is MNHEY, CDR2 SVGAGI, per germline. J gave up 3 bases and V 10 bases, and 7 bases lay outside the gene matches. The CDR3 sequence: CATAGTGATDTQYF. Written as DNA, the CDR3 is TGTGCCACCGCGGGGACAGGGGCGACAGATACGCAGTATTTT.

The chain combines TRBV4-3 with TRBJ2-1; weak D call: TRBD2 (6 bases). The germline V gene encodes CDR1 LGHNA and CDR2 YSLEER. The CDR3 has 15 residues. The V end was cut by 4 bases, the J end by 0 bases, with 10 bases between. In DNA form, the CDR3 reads TGCGCCAGCAGCCGTAGCGGTTCCTCCTACAATGAGCAGTTCTTC. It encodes CASSRSGSSYNEQFF.

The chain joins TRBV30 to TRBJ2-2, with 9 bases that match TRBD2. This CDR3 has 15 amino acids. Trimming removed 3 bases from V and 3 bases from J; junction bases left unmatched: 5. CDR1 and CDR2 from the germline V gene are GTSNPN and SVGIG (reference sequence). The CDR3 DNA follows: TGTGCCTGGAGAGCCCTAGCGGGGTACACCGGGGAGCTGTTTTTT. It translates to CAWRALAGYTGELFF.

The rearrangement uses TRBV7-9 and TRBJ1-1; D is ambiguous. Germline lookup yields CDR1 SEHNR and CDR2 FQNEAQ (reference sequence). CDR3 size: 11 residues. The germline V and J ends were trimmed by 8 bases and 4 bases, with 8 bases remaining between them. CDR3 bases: TGTGCCAGCCAGACTACCACTGAAGCTTTCTTT. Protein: CASQTTTEAFF.

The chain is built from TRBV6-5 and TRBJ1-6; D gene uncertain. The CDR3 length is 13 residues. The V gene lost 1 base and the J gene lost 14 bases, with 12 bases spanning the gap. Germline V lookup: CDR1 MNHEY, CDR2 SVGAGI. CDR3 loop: CASSYFRTGALHF. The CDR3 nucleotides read TGTGCCAGCAGTTACTTCAGGACGGGAGCCCTCCACTTT.

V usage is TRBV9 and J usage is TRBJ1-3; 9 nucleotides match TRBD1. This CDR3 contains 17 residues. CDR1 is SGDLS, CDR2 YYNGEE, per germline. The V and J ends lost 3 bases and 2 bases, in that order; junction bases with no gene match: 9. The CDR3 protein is CASSAVPGQGAGNTIYF. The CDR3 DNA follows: TGTGCCAGCAGCGCCGTCCCGGGACAGGGAGCTGGAAACACCATATATTTT.

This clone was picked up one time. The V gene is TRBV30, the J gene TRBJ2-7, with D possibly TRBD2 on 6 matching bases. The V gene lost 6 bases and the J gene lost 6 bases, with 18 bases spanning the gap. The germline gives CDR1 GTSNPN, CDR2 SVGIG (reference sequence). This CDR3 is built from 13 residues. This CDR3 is CACIAGTQGEQYF. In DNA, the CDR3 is TGTGCCTGCATCGCCGGGACTCAGGGCGAGCAGTACTTC. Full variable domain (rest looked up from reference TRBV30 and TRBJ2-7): SQTIHQWPATLVQPVGSPLSLECTVEGTSNPNLYWYRQAAGRGLQLLFYSVGIGQISSEVPQNLSASRPQDRQFILSSKKLLLSDSGFYLCACIAGTQGEQYFGPGTRLTVT.

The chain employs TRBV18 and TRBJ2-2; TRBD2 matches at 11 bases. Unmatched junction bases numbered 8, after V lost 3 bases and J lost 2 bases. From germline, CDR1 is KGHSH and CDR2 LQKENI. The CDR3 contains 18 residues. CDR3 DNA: TGTGCCAGCTCACCCCTCCCTAGCGGGGGGCCTAACACCGGGGAGCTGTTTTTT. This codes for CASSPLPSGGPNTGELFF.

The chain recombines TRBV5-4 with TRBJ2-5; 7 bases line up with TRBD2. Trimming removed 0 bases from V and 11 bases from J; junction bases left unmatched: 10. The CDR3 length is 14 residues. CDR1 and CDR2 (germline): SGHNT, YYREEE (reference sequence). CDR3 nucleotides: TGTGCCAGCAGCTTGGCCTCTGCGGGGGACGGGCAGTACTTC. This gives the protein CASSLASAGDGQYF.

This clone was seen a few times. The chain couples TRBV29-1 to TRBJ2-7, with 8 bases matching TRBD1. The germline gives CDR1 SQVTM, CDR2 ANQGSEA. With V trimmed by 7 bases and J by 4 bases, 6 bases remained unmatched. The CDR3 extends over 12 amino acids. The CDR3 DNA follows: TGCAGCGCTGGGACAGGAAGGTACGAGCAGTACTTC. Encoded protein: CSAGTGRYEQYF.

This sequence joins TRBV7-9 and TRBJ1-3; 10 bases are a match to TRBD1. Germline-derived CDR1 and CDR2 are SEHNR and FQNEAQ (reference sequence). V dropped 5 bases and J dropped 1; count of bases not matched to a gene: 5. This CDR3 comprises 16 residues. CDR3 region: CASSPWDRGSGNTIYF. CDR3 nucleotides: TGTGCCAGCAGCCCCTGGGACAGGGGTTCTGGAAACACCATATATTTT.

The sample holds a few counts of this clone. CDR3 DNA sequence: TGTGCCTGGACGACAGGGGGTCAGCCCCAGCATTTT. It is translated as CAWTTGGQPQHF. V is TRBV30 and J is TRBJ1-5; 9 positions match TRBD1. The germline gives CDR1 GTSNPN, CDR2 SVGIG (reference sequence). V lost 4 bases and J lost 6; bases outside the gene matches: 1. The CDR3 extends over 12 amino acids.

CDR3 residues: CASSNTRGSVYEQYF. In DNA form, the CDR3 reads TGTGCCAGCAGTAATACTAGGGGGAGCGTCTACGAGCAGTACTTC. This chain joins TRBV7-9 and TRBJ2-7; a possible D gene is TRBD1 (6 bases). V lost 6 bases to trimming and J lost 3 bases, with 18 bases between them. CDR3 length equals 15 residues. The germline V gene has CDR1 SEHNR and CDR2 FQNEAQ (reference sequence).

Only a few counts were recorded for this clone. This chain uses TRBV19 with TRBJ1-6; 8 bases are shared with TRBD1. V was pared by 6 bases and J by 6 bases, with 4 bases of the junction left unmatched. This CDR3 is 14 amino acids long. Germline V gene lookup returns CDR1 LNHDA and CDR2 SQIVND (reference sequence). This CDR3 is CASRGGQGNSPLHF. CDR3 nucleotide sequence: TGTGCCAGTAGGGGTGGACAGGGTAATTCACCCCTCCACTTT.

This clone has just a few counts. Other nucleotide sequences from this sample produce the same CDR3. CDR3 residues: CAWSVQGNQPQHF. The CDR3 coding sequence is TGTGCCTGGAGTGTACAGGGGAATCAGCCCCAGCATTTT. This sequence joins TRBV30 and TRBJ1-5; 7 bases line up with TRBD1. V was pared by 0 bases and J by 4 bases, with 0 bases of the junction left unmatched. Germline CDR1 GTSNPN, CDR2 SVGIG (reference sequence). The length of the CDR3 is 13 residues.

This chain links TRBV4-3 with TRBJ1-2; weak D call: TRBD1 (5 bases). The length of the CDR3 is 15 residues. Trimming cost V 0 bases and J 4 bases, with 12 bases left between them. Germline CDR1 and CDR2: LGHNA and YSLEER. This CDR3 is CASSQDRQGGYGYTF. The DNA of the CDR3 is TGCGCCAGCAGCCAAGATCGGCAGGGAGGCTATGGCTACACCTTC.

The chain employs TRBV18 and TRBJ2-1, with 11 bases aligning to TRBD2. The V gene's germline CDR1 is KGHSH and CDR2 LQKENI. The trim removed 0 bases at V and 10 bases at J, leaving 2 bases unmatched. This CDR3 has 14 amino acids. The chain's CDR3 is CASSPPPSGGEQFF. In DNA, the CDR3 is TGTGCCAGCTCACCACCCCCTAGCGGGGGGGAGCAGTTCTTC.

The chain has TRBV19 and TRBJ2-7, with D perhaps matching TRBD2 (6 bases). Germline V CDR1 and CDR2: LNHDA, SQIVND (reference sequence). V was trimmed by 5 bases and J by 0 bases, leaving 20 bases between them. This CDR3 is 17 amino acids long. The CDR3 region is CASSPQGGTSFSYEQYF. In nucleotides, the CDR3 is TGTGCCAGTAGTCCCCAGGGAGGCACCTCATTCTCCTACGAGCAGTACTTC.

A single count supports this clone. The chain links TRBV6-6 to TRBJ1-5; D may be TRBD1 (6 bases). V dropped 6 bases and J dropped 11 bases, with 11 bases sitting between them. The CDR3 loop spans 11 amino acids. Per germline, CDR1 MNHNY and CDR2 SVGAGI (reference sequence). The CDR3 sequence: CASRDTGSQHF. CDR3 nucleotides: TGTGCCAGCAGGGACACAGGGTCCCAGCATTTT.

The CDR3 bases are TGTGCCAGCACGGACCGCGGCAGGGGGCGTTTTGATACGCAGTATTTT. Residues: CASTDRGRGRFDTQYF. The V call is TRBV2, the J call TRBJ2-3; TRBD1 aligns across 8 bases. The J segment lost 6 bases and the V segment lost 7 bases, leaving 15 bases of the junction unmatched. This CDR3 spans 16 amino acids. Germline V gene lookup returns CDR1 SNHLY and CDR2 FYNNEI.

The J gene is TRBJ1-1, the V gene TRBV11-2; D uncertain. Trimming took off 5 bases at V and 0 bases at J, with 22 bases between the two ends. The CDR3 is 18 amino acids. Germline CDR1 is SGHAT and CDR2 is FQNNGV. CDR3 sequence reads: CASSLMAGFNPMNTEAFF. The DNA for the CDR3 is TGTGCCAGCAGCCTAATGGCGGGGTTCAATCCGATGAACACTGAAGCTTTCTTT.

CDR3 nucleotides: TGTGCCAGCAGCCTATTTGGACAGGGCATAGAGACCCAGTACTTC. Translating it yields CASSLFGQGIETQYF. The chain has TRBV7-2 and TRBJ2-5; TRBD1 matches at 8 bases. The V and J ends lost 5 bases and 4 bases, in that order; junction bases with no gene match: 9. The CDR3 totals 15 residues. The V gene's germline CDR1 is SGHTA and CDR2 FQGNSA.

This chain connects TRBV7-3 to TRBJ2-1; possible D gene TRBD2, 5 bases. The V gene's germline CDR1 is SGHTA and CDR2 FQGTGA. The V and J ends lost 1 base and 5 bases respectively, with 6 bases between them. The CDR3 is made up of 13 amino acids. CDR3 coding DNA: TGTGCCAGCAGCTTAAGTAGCGACAATGAGCAGTTCTTC. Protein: CASSLSSDNEQFF.

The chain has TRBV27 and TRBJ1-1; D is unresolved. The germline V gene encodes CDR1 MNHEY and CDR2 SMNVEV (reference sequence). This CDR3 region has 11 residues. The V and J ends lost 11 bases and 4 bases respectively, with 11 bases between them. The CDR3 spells CAVFTGTEAFF. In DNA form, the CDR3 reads TGTGCCGTATTTACGGGCACTGAAGCTTTCTTT.

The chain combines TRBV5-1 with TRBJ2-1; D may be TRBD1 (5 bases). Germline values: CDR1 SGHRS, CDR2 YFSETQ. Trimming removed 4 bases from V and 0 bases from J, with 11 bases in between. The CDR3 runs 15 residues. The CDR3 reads CASSEQDSSYNEQFF. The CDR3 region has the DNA TGCGCCAGCAGCGAACAGGATAGCTCCTACAATGAGCAGTTCTTC.

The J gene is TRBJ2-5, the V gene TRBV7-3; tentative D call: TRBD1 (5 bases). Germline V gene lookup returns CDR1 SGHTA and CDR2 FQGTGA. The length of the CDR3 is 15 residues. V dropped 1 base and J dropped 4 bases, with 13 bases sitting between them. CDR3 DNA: TGTGCCAGCAGCTTAAATCAGGGCTCGGGAGAGACCCAGTACTTC. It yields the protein CASSLNQGSGETQYF.

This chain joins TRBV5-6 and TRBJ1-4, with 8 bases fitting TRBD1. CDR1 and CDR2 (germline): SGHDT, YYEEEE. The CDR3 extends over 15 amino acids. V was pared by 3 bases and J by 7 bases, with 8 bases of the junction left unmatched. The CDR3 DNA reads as TGTGCCAGCAGCTCAACCGGGACAGGCGGTGAAAAACTGTTTTTT. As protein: CASSSTGTGGEKLFF.

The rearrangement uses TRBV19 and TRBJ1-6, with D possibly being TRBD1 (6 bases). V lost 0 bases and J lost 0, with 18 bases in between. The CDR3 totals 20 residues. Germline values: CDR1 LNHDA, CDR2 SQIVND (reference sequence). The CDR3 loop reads CASSIDPMTGDSSYNSPLHF. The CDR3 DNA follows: TGTGCCAGTAGTATAGATCCGATGACAGGAGATAGCTCCTATAATTCACCCCTCCACTTT.

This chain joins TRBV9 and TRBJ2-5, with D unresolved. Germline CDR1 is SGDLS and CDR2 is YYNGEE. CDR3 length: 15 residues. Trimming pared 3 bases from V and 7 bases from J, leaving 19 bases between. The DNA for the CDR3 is TGTGCCAGCAGCGCCGAAGCCGGGCCCCTGGGGACCCAGTACTTC. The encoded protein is CASSAEAGPLGTQYF.

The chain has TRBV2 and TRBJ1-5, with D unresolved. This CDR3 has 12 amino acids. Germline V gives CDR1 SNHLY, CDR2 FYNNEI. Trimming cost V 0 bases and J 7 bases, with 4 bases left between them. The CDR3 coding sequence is TGTGCCAGCAGTGAAGCCCCCCAGCCCCAGCATTTT. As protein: CASSEAPQPQHF.